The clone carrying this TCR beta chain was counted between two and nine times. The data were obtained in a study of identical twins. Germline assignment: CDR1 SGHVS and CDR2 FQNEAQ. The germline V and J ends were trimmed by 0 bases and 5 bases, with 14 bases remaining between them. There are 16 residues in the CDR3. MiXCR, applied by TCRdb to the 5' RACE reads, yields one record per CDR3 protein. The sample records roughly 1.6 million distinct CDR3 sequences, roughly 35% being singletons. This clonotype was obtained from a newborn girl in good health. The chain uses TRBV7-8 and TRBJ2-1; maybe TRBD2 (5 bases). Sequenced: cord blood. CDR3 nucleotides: TGTGCCAGCAGCTTAGCGCGAACCCCCGGGAACAATGAGCAGTTCTTC. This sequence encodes CASSLARTPGNNEQFF.